These 11 T cell receptor beta chains were all obtained from the same sample, sequenced in a study of blood T cell repertoires in COVID-19. Sequencing used immunoSEQ multiplex PCR; TCRdb keeps in-frame clones, though not all of them. The data show approximately 300,000 clones, roughly 90% seen once. Sequencing used peripheral blood. The receptor source for this set is a woman aged 25 to 39 with COVID-19, enrolled during active disease.

A note on this clone: The sample holds other DNA sequences that translate to the same CDR3. The V gene is TRBV18, the J gene TRBJ2-5, with D possibly TRBD1 on 5 matching bases. The V gene lost 0 bases and the J gene lost 2 bases, with 7 bases spanning the gap. In germline, CDR1 is KGHSH, CDR2 LQKENI. The length of the CDR3 is 14 residues. CDR3 loop: CASSPPAGQETQYF. The CDR3 DNA is TGTGCCAGCTCACCACCGGCAGGGCAAGAGACCCAGTACTTC.

The chain carries TRBV5-6 and TRBJ2-2, with 8 bases lining up with TRBD1. V gave up 1 base and J gave up 6 bases; unmatched junction bases: 5. Germline loops: CDR1 SGHDT, CDR2 YYEEEE. The CDR3 extends over 15 amino acids. Here the CDR3 reads CASSLRTGSPGELFF. The CDR3 coding sequence is TGTGCCAGCAGCTTGCGGACAGGGAGTCCCGGGGAGCTGTTTTTT.

The chain employs TRBV9 and TRBJ2-7; D is ambiguous. V was clipped by 3 bases and J by 5 bases, with 9 bases between them. This CDR3 has 12 residues. Germline V gene lookup returns CDR1 SGDLS and CDR2 YYNGEE. The CDR3, as DNA: TGTGCCAGCAGCGGGGCCAGTAACGAGCAGTACTTC. Protein: CASSGASNEQYF.

J is TRBJ2-1 and V is TRBV25-1, with 10 bases identical to TRBD2. V shed 4 bases, J shed 7 bases, and the junction held 7 bases outside the gene matches. The CDR3 extends over 15 amino acids. The germline V gene has CDR1 MGHDK and CDR2 SYGVNS. CDR3 sequence (DNA): TGTGCCAGCAGTGCCCCGGGACTAGCGAAGAATGAGCAGTTCTTC. It yields the protein CASSAPGLAKNEQFF.

The rearrangement links TRBV2 to TRBJ2-1; TRBD2 might be the D (5 bases). With 4 bases removed from V and 6 bases from J, the gap between germline ends came to 10 bases. CDR3 length equals 13 residues. The germline gives CDR1 SNHLY, CDR2 FYNNEI. DNA of the CDR3: TGTGCCAGCAGTGTGAGGGCCCCCAATGAGCAGTTCTTC. Amino acid sequence: CASSVRAPNEQFF.

J is TRBJ2-3 and V is TRBV5-4, with 8 bases matching TRBD2. V gave up 7 bases and J gave up 2 bases; unmatched junction bases: 9. Germline assignment: CDR1 SGHNT and CDR2 YYREEE (reference sequence). This CDR3 is 15 amino acids long. CDR3 sequence: CASSPQRGNTDTQYF. The CDR3 bases are TGTGCCAGCTCGCCCCAGCGGGGGAACACAGATACGCAGTATTTT.

The V and J genes are TRBV9 and TRBJ1-2; TRBD1 agrees at 7 bases. The junction had 9 bases not matched to a gene; V was cut back by 3 bases and J by 1 base. There are 16 residues in the CDR3. Per the germline V gene, CDR1 is SGDLS and CDR2 is YYNGEE. Written as DNA, the CDR3 is TGTGCCAGCAGCGGCCCTCGGGACAGCTTTAACTATGGCTACACCTTC. This encodes CASSGPRDSFNYGYTF.

The gene calls are TRBV3-1 (or the pseudogene TRBV3-2) and TRBJ2-7, with TRBD2 identical over 14 bases. The CDR3 has 17 residues. The J segment lost 0 bases and the V segment lost 4 bases, leaving 5 bases of the junction unmatched. Germline V gene sequence: CDR1 LGHDT, CDR2 YNNKEL (reference sequence). CDR3 protein: CASSRGTSGSNSYEQYF. The CDR3 coding sequence is TGTGCCAGCAGCCGAGGGACTAGCGGGAGTAACTCCTACGAGCAGTACTTC.

J is TRBJ1-1 and V is TRBV6-5, with 8 nucleotides matching TRBD1. The CDR3 has 12 residues. CDR1 and CDR2 (germline): MNHEY, SVGAGI. Unmatched junction bases numbered 1, after V lost 6 bases and J lost 4 bases. Written as DNA, the CDR3 is TGTGCCAGCAGAACAGGGGGCACTGAAGCTTTCTTT. Amino acids: CASRTGGTEAFF.

The chain couples TRBV11-1 to TRBJ2-3; 9 positions match TRBD2. The CDR3 is made up of 16 amino acids. Germline values: CDR1 SGHAT, CDR2 FQDESV (reference sequence). V shed 3 bases and J 7 bases; nucleotides not matched to a gene: 11. The CDR3 here is CASSFGSGSTMNTQYF. CDR3 nucleotides: TGTGCCAGCAGCTTTGGTAGCGGGAGTACAATGAATACGCAGTATTTT. Filled out from reference TRBV11-1 and TRBJ2-3, the complete variable domain reads EAEVAQSPRYKITEKSQAVAFWCDPISGHATLYWYRQILGQGPELLVQFQDESVVDDSQLPKDRFSAERLKGVDSTLKIQPAELGDSAMYLCASSFGSGSTMNTQYFGPGTRLTVL.

CDR3 region: CASSLQRTSSTDTQYF. As DNA, the CDR3 is TGTGCCAGCAGTTTGCAGAGGACTAGCAGCACAGATACGCAGTATTTT. The rearrangement links TRBV28 to TRBJ2-3; 8 bases are shared with TRBD2. J gave up 0 bases and V 3 bases, and 5 bases lay outside the gene matches. This CDR3 has 16 residues. Germline CDR1 and CDR2: MDHEN and SYDVKM.